This T cell receptor beta chain came from a study of T cell responses to AZD1222 COVID-19 vaccine. Remarks on this clone: The antigen remains undetermined.

V trimming: 3 bases; J trimming: 9 bases; junction bases outside the gene matches: 8. Germline CDR1 is SEHNR and CDR2 is FQNEAQ (reference sequence). The CDR3 runs 16 residues. Some clones are missing from TCRdb's copy, which holds only in-frame ones; the method was immunoSEQ multiplex PCR. The profile shows about 120,000 clones, approximately 85% of them singletons. Study-wide findings and caveats: After the peak T cell response, and only then, were repertoires sampled.

V is TRBV7-9 and J is TRBJ2-1, with 13 bases matching TRBD2. Sequenced material: peripheral blood, taken on day 0 of AZD1222 vaccination. This receptor was identified in an adult in good health. CDR3 loop: CASSLGLAGPGGEQFF. CDR3 DNA: TGTGCCAGCAGCTTGGGACTAGCGGGACCTGGCGGTGAGCAGTTCTTC.